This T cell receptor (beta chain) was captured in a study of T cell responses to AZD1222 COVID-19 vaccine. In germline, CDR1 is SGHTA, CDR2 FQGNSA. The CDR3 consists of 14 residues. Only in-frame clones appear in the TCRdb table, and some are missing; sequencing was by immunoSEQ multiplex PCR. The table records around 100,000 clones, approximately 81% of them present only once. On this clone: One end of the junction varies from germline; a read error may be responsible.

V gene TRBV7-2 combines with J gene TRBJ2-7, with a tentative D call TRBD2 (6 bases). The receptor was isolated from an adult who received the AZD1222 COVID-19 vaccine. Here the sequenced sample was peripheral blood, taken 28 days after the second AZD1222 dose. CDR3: CASSLTPGRYEQYF. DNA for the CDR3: TGTGCCAGCAGCTTAACGCCAGGGAGGTACGAACAGTACTTC.